Below are 4 T cell receptor beta chains sequenced from a single sample in a study of post-analysis software for immune sequencing data. Overall study findings and caveats: Five TRBV segments appeared more often in patients than in controls, and TRBV5-6, TRBV5-1 and TRBV20-1 were among these.

cDNA libraries for TCR beta contained unique molecular identifiers. MiXCR was run by TCRdb on the PCR reads, yielding one entry per CDR3 protein. This table has approximately 360,000 distinct CDR3 sequences, around 33% appearing once. No cognate antigen is known for these TCRs. Sequenced material: blood. The source is a girl aged 10 to 17 with multiple sclerosis.

The sample holds a few counts of this clonotype. The V call is TRBV4-1, the J call TRBJ1-2, with a tentative D call TRBD1 (5 bases). The V gene lost 1 base and the J gene lost 3 bases, with 15 bases spanning the gap. The CDR3 runs to 16 residues. Looked up from germline, CDR1 is MGHRA and CDR2 is YSYEKL. DNA of the CDR3: TGCGCCAGCAGCCAAGGAGTTACAGGCACAGACTATGGCTACACCTTC. Protein: CASSQGVTGTDYGYTF.

The rearrangement joins TRBV13 to TRBJ2-4; TRBD1 matches at 10 bases. The end of the DNA aligns better with TRBJ2-7, so the J call may be wrong. This CDR3 is built from 15 residues. CDR1 is PRHDT and CDR2 is FYEKMQ in the germline V gene (reference sequence). CDR3 in DNA: TGTGCCAGCAGCTTAGCGGGACAGGGGCTCTACGAGCAGTACTTC. Its translation: CASSLAGQGLYEQYF.

CDR3 DNA: TGCGCCAGCAGCCCTATCGGGGGGCATGGCTACACCTTC. This translates into CASSPIGGHGYTF. V is TRBV4-1 and J is TRBJ1-2; tentatively, D is TRBD1 (6 bases). Germline CDR1 and CDR2: MGHRA and YSYEKL. V was cut by 4 bases and J by 6 bases, with 12 bases left in between. The CDR3 has 13 amino acids.

This rearrangement joins TRBV6-6 to TRBJ2-3; D not resolved. CDR1 and CDR2 from the germline V gene are MNHNY and SVGAGI (reference sequence). CDR3 length: 14 amino acids. V dropped 5 bases and J dropped 4 bases, with 13 bases sitting between them. The CDR3 reads CASSTNVGADTQYF. DNA for the CDR3: TGTGCCAGCAGTACGAACGTTGGAGCAGATACGCAGTATTTT.